These 24 T cell receptor beta chains originate from one sample sequenced in a study of blood T cell repertoires in COVID-19. TCRdb keeps only in-frame clones here, not all; method: immunoSEQ multiplex PCR. The data contain under 250,000 clones, about 82% of them singletons. The sequencing input was peripheral blood. The source of these receptors is a man aged 80 or over with acute or convalescent COVID-19.

The CDR3 spells CASEGGAPQLDGYTF. The CDR3 bases are TGTGCCAGCGAGGGAGGGGCGCCTCAATTGGATGGCTACACCTTC. V is TRBV28 and J is TRBJ1-2, with D perhaps TRBD1 (5 bases). Deletions cut 8 bases from V and 6 bases from J, with 22 bases between. This CDR3 has 15 amino acids. CDR1 and CDR2 from the germline V gene are MDHEN and SYDVKM.

This clone was found once. The rearrangement uses TRBV5-4 and TRBJ2-5; D not certain. Germline values: CDR1 SGHNT, CDR2 YYREEE (reference sequence). Trimming removed 5 bases from V and 5 bases from J, with 13 bases in between. There are 13 residues in the CDR3. DNA for the CDR3: TGTGCCAGCAGTTTTAGAGATCTGGAGACCCAGTACTTC. Its translation is CASSFRDLETQYF.

V gene TRBV5-1 combines with J gene TRBJ2-5; D is unclear. Germline-derived CDR1 and CDR2 are SGHRS and YFSETQ. V was clipped by 4 bases and J by 0 bases, with 7 bases between them. The CDR3 consists of 13 residues. The CDR3 sequence is CASSPGNQETQYF. The CDR3, as DNA: TGCGCCAGCAGCCCTGGCAACCAAGAGACCCAGTACTTC.

The chain combines TRBV27 with TRBJ2-1; TRBD1 matches at 7 bases. The CDR3 sequence is 15 residues long. V dropped 3 bases and J dropped 9; count of bases not matched to a gene: 11. CDR1 is MNHEY and CDR2 is SMNVEV in the germline V gene (reference sequence). CDR3 DNA: TGTGCCAGCAGTTTGAGAGGGGGCCTAGTGAGTGAGCAGTTCTTC. This gives the protein CASSLRGGLVSEQFF.

This clone appeared once. The J gene is TRBJ2-7, the V gene TRBV27; the match to TRBD1 covers 12 bases. Germline CDR1 MNHEY, CDR2 SMNVEV (reference sequence). With V trimmed by 6 bases and J by 6 bases, 6 bases remained unmatched. This CDR3 region has 14 residues. DNA for the CDR3: TGTGCCAGCAGCCGGGGACAGGGGGCTTTCGAGCAGTACTTC. This translates into CASSRGQGAFEQYF.

This clone was seen only a few times. The J gene is TRBJ1-2, the V gene TRBV6-6; TRBD1 is a possible D gene (6 bases). Looked up from germline, CDR1 is MNHNY and CDR2 is SVGAGI (reference sequence). V lost 5 bases to trimming and J lost 2 bases, with 9 bases between them. The length of the CDR3 is 13 residues. CDR3 in amino acids: CASSRGQNYGYTF. Written as DNA, the CDR3 is TGTGCCAGCAGTCGTGGACAGAACTATGGCTACACCTTC.

This clone was picked up one time. This chain joins TRBV6-6 and TRBJ2-7; possibly TRBD2 for D (7 bases). V shed 4 bases and J shed 2 bases, with 12 bases lying between them. Germline CDR1 is MNHNY and CDR2 is SVGAGI (reference sequence). The CDR3 covers 14 residues. DNA of the CDR3: TGTGCCAGCAGTTCCCACGGGGGGCCCTACGAGCAGTACTTC. Translation: CASSSHGGPYEQYF.

The chain employs TRBV28 and TRBJ1-1, with a possible D match to TRBD1 (5 bases). V gave up 6 bases and J gave up 3 bases, with 23 bases separating them. Looked up from germline, CDR1 is MDHEN and CDR2 is SYDVKM. This CDR3 region has 17 residues. The CDR3 reads CASSPGGGGEKYTEAFF. The CDR3 DNA sequence: TGTGCCAGCAGCCCCGGGGGTGGTGGGGAAAAGTACACTGAAGCTTTCTTT.

This clone was seen a single time. J is TRBJ2-3 and V is TRBV28, with 7 bases that match TRBD2. Germline V gives CDR1 MDHEN, CDR2 SYDVKM. The CDR3 is made up of 14 amino acids. V gave up 4 bases and J gave up 7 bases; unmatched junction bases: 8. This CDR3 reads CASSSAGDVNTQYF. The CDR3 DNA reads as TGTGCCAGCAGTTCTGCGGGAGACGTAAATACGCAGTATTTT.

This rearrangement joins TRBV28 to TRBJ1-4; tentative D call: TRBD1 (6 bases). The germline CDR1 and CDR2 sequences are MDHEN and SYDVKM. This CDR3 is 12 amino acids long. With 8 bases removed from V and 7 bases from J, the gap between germline ends came to 11 bases. The CDR3, as DNA: TGTGCCAGCTTAGGGGGTTTTGAAAAACTGTTTTTT. Protein sequence: CASLGGFEKLFF.

This rearrangement joins TRBV6-6 to TRBJ2-7; TRBD1 agrees at 8 bases. Germline lookup yields CDR1 MNHNY and CDR2 SVGAGI (reference sequence). The CDR3 consists of 13 residues. The V and J ends lost 6 bases and 11 bases, in that order; junction bases with no gene match: 12. The CDR3: CASRASRDRNEYF. CDR3 DNA sequence: TGTGCCAGCAGAGCATCCCGGGACAGGAATGAGTACTTC.

The chain recombines TRBV27 with TRBJ2-7, with 8 bases that match TRBD2. The V and J ends lost 5 bases and 3 bases, in that order; junction bases with no gene match: 9. The CDR3 loop spans 15 amino acids. CDR1 and CDR2 from the germline V gene are MNHEY and SMNVEV (reference sequence). Written as DNA, the CDR3 is TGTGCCAGCAGTCCCGGGACTAGTGGTTTCTACGAGCAGTACTTC. Protein product: CASSPGTSGFYEQYF.

V and J are TRBV19 and TRBJ1-1; D gene unclear. V lost 0 bases and J lost 1, with 12 bases in between. The CDR3 runs 16 residues. Germline V gene data show CDR1 as LNHDA and CDR2 as SQIVND (reference sequence). The CDR3 here is CASSIEGSTRNTEAFF. The CDR3 DNA reads TGTGCCAGTAGTATAGAGGGGAGCACAAGGAACACTGAAGCTTTCTTT. The variable domain in full, with the rest retrieved from reference TRBV19 and TRBJ1-1, is DGGITQSPKYLFRKEGQNVTLSCEQNLNHDAMYWYRQDPGQGLRLIYYSQIVNDFQKGDIAEGYSVSREKKESFPLTVTSAQKNPTAFYLCASSIEGSTRNTEAFFGQGTRLTVV.

V usage is TRBV10-3 and J usage is TRBJ1-4, with D perhaps matching TRBD1 (6 bases). Trimming shortened V by 5 bases and J by 7 bases, and 14 bases separated the two germline ends. Germline loops: CDR1 ENHRY, CDR2 SYGVKD. CDR3 length equals 14 residues. The CDR3 spells CAISLDSVGEKLFF. The CDR3 DNA reads TGTGCCATCAGTCTGGACAGCGTGGGTGAAAAACTGTTTTTT.

The V call is TRBV2, the J call TRBJ1-2; 7 nucleotides line up with TRBD1. With 8 bases clipped from V and 13 bases from J, the junction kept 13 bases outside the gene matches. The germline V gene has CDR1 SNHLY and CDR2 FYNNEI. The CDR3 is made up of 12 amino acids. Written as DNA, the CDR3 is TGTGCCAGCTCCGGGACAGTACTTGGGTGCACCTTC. Protein sequence: CASSGTVLGCTF.

This chain connects TRBV20-1 to TRBJ1-5, with D possibly being TRBD1 (5 bases). The CDR3 covers 10 residues. V shed 3 bases and J shed 8 bases, with 5 bases lying between them. Germline lookup yields CDR1 DFQATT and CDR2 SNEGSKA (reference sequence). The CDR3 nucleotides are TGCAGTGCTAGCAGGGAGCCCCAGCATTTT. The encoded protein is CSASREPQHF.

The CDR3 region is CASRGTGPYEQYF. Written as DNA, the CDR3 is TGCGCCAGCAGAGGGACAGGACCCTACGAGCAGTACTTC. The chain has TRBV5-1 and TRBJ2-7; TRBD1 aligns across 8 bases. The CDR3 loop spans 13 amino acids. Germline-derived CDR1 and CDR2 are SGHRS and YFSETQ. J was trimmed by 2 bases and V by 5 bases; bases with no gene match: 3. The full variable domain, its missing parts supplied by reference TRBV5-1 and TRBJ2-7, is KAGVTQTPRYLIKTRGQQVTLSCSPISGHRSVSWYQQTPGQGLQFLFEYFSETQRNKGNFPGRFSGRQFSNSRSEMNVSTLELGDSALYLCASRGTGPYEQYFGPGTRLTVT.

This rearrangement joins TRBV19 to TRBJ2-1, with 13 positions matching TRBD2. The germline gives CDR1 LNHDA, CDR2 SQIVND (reference sequence). The CDR3 loop spans 18 amino acids. Trimming removed 4 bases from V and 1 base from J; junction bases left unmatched: 7. CDR3 DNA sequence: TGTGCCAGTAGTAAAGGACTAGCGGGGGCGAGTTCCTACAATGAGCAGTTCTTC. As protein: CASSKGLAGASSYNEQFF.

This clone appeared a single time. V gene TRBV5-6 combines with J gene TRBJ1-6; 7 positions agree with TRBD1. The germline V gene encodes CDR1 SGHDT and CDR2 YYEEEE. With V trimmed by 4 bases and J by 4 bases, 2 bases remained unmatched. This CDR3 comprises 14 residues. The CDR3 coding sequence is TGTGCCAGCAGCGAGGGACAGTATAATTCACCCCTCCACTTT. Protein: CASSEGQYNSPLHF.

The chain recombines TRBV4-1 with TRBJ1-3; D remains unclear. The germline V and J ends were trimmed by 0 bases and 2 bases, with 8 bases remaining between them. This CDR3 region has 15 residues. Per germline, CDR1 MGHRA and CDR2 YSYEKL. CDR3 protein: CASSQEEGTGNTIYF. The DNA of the CDR3 is TGCGCCAGCAGCCAAGAGGAGGGAACTGGAAACACCATATATTTT.

The chain links TRBV6-5 to TRBJ1-6; D unresolved. From germline, CDR1 is MNHEY and CDR2 SVGAGI. The V and J ends lost 6 bases and 8 bases respectively, with 11 bases between them. The CDR3 is made up of 13 amino acids. Written as DNA, the CDR3 is TGTGCCAGCAGCACGACTTTGGATTCACCCCTCCACTTT. Translating it yields CASSTTLDSPLHF.

This clone was recorded only once. This sequence joins TRBV7-9 and TRBJ2-3; D might be TRBD1 (6 bases). The germline CDR1 and CDR2 sequences are SEHNR and FQNEAQ (reference sequence). Trimming took off 4 bases at V and 2 bases at J, with 10 bases between the two ends. CDR3 size: 14 residues. The CDR3 loop is CASSSGDHTDTQYF. CDR3 DNA sequence: TGTGCCAGCAGCTCAGGGGACCACACAGATACGCAGTATTTT. The complete variable domain, with remaining parts taken from reference TRBV7-9 and TRBJ2-3, reads DTGVSQNPRHKITKRGQNVTFRCDPISEHNRLYWYRQTLGQGPEFLTYFQNEAQLEKSRLLSDRFSAERPKGSFSTLEIQRTEQGDSAMYLCASSSGDHTDTQYFGPGTRLTVL.

The chain recombines TRBV4-3 with TRBJ2-1, with no clear D. Trimming pared 2 bases from V and 0 bases from J, leaving 5 bases between. The length of the CDR3 is 14 residues. Germline loops: CDR1 LGHNA, CDR2 YSLEER. This CDR3 reads CASSQLSSYNEQFF. In DNA form, the CDR3 reads TGCGCCAGCAGCCAACTGAGCTCCTACAATGAGCAGTTCTTC.

The chain combines TRBV7-9 with TRBJ1-2; 9 nucleotides agree with TRBD1. The CDR3 totals 14 residues. Germline CDR1 SEHNR, CDR2 FQNEAQ (reference sequence). The V and J ends lost 4 bases and 3 bases, in that order; junction bases with no gene match: 3. The CDR3 here is CASSWRTGDYGYTF. The CDR3 DNA sequence: TGTGCCAGCAGCTGGCGGACAGGGGACTATGGCTACACCTTC.